Shown below are 7 T cell receptor beta chains from a single sample sequenced in a study of T cells in Graves' hyperthyroidism and ophthalmopathy. Amplified TCR beta CDR3 regions derived from RNA transcripts. The primer set for the first-round RT-PCR of the TCR CDR3 was HTBI. Via MiXCR, TCRdb re-called the multiplex PCR reads, giving one row per CDR3 protein. The data show 300,000 or so distinct CDR3 sequences, approximately 17% seen once. Sequenced material: blood. These receptors were obtained from an older woman with Graves' ophthalmopathy.

This clonotype was detected a few times. The J gene is TRBJ2-4, the V gene TRBV6-1; D remains ambiguous. Germline values: CDR1 MNHNS, CDR2 SASEGT. Trimming took off 10 bases at V and 2 bases at J, with 12 bases between the two ends. The CDR3 length is 13 residues. Here the CDR3 reads CAIYRFTKNIQYF. The CDR3 DNA reads as TGTGCCATATACAGATTTACCAAAAACATTCAGTACTTC.

In its sample, this clonotype was seen many times. The chain uses TRBV11-2 and TRBJ1-1, with TRBD1 matching 7 bases. The germline V gene has CDR1 SGHAT and CDR2 FQNNGV. CDR3 length: 13 amino acids. Trimming removed 7 bases from V and 8 bases from J; junction bases left unmatched: 10. DNA for the CDR3: TGTGCCAGCATCTCGACAGGGAGTGGGGAAGCTTTCTTT. The encoded protein is CASISTGSGEAFF.

The table lists this clonotype with many counts. The gene calls are TRBV4-3 and TRBJ2-3, with a tentative D call TRBD1 (6 bases). V was shortened by 0 bases and J by 10 bases, with 11 bases between the two germline ends. CDR3 length: 13 residues. The germline CDR1 and CDR2 sequences are LGHNA and YSLEER. The CDR3 DNA follows: TGCGCCAGCAGCCAAGAGTACAGGGAAGCGCAGTATTTT. Residues: CASSQEYREAQYF.

The rearrangement joins TRBV9 to TRBJ2-1; D call uncertain. V gave up 0 bases and J gave up 1 base, with 8 bases separating them. The germline CDR1 and CDR2 sequences are SGDLS and YYNGEE. The CDR3 contains 15 residues. CDR3 residues: CASSVATGSYNEQFF. CDR3 bases: TGTGCCAGCAGCGTAGCTACTGGGTCCTACAATGAGCAGTTCTTC.

This clonotype has at least ten counts. This rearrangement joins TRBV6-1 to TRBJ2-1; possible D gene TRBD1, 6 bases. Germline lookup yields CDR1 MNHNS and CDR2 SASEGT. CDR3 length equals 14 residues. Trimming took off 9 bases at V and 5 bases at J, with 17 bases between the two ends. CDR3 sequence reads: CASSWTDYHNEQFF. The CDR3 DNA sequence: TGTGCCAGTAGTTGGACAGATTACCACAATGAGCAGTTCTTC.

The V and J genes are TRBV2 and TRBJ2-6, with D possibly being TRBD2 (5 bases). The germline V gene has CDR1 SNHLY and CDR2 FYNNEI. The CDR3 is 14 amino acids. The ends were cut back, 4 bases at V and 4 bases at J, with 8 bases in the middle. The CDR3: CASSASSGANVLTF. The CDR3 bases are TGTGCCAGCAGTGCTAGCTCCGGGGCCAACGTCCTGACTTTC.

As regards this clonotype: A much larger clone differs from this one at a single base, so this may be a read error. The chain recombines TRBV7-9 with TRBJ1-1; 8 nucleotides agree with TRBD1. Germline values: CDR1 SEHNR, CDR2 FQNEAQ (reference sequence). The CDR3 extends over 15 amino acids. The CDR3 coding sequence is TGTCCCAGCAGCCCGGGGGACAGGAGAAACACTGAAGCTTTCTTT. Its protein product is CPSSPGDRRNTEAFF.